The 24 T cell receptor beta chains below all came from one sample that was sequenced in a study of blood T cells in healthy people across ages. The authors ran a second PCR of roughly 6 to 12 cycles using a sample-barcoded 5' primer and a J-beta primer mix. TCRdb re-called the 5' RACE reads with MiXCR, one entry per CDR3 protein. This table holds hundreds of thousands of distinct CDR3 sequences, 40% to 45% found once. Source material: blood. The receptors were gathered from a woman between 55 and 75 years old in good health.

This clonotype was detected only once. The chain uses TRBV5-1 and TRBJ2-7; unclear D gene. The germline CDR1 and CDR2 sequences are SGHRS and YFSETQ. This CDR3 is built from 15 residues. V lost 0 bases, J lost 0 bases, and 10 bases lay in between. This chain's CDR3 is CASSLGTDPSYEQYF. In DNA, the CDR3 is TGCGCCAGCAGCTTGGGAACGGACCCCTCCTACGAGCAGTACTTC.

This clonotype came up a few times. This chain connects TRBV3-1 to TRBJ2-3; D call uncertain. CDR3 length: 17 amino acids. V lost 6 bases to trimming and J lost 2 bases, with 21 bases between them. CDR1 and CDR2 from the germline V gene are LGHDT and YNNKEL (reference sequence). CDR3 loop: CASRPHGYLGSTDTQYF. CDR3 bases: TGTGCCAGCAGGCCTCATGGCTACCTGGGGTCCACAGATACGCAGTATTTT.

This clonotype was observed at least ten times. DNA of the CDR3: TGTGCCAGCAGTTCCAACAGTGAGCGCAATCAGCCCCAGCATTTT. Translated: CASSSNSERNQPQHF. The gene calls are TRBV28 and TRBJ1-5, with D uncertain. Germline CDR1 reads MDHEN; CDR2 reads SYDVKM. Trimming shortened V by 4 bases and J by 2 bases, and 12 bases separated the two germline ends. The CDR3 covers 15 residues.

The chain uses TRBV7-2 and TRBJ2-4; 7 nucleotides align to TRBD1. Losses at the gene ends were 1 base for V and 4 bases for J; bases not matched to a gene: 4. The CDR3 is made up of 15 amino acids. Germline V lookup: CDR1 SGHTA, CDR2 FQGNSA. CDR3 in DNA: TGTGCCAGCAGCTTAGGACAGGGCTTGAAAAACATTCAGTACTTC. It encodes CASSLGQGLKNIQYF.

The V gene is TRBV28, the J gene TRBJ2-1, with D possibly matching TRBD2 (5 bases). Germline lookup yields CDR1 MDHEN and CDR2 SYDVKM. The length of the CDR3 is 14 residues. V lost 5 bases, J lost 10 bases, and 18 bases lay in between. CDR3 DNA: TGTGCCAGCAGTCCCACTCATCCCCCGGGGGAGCAGTTCTTC. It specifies CASSPTHPPGEQFF.

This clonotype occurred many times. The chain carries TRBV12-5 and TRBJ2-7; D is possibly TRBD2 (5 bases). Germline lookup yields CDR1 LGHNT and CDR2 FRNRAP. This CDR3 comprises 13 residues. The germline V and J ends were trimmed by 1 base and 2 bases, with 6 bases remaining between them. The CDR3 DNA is TGTGCTAGTGGTTTGGCCGGGGCCTACGAGCAGTACTTC. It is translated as CASGLAGAYEQYF.

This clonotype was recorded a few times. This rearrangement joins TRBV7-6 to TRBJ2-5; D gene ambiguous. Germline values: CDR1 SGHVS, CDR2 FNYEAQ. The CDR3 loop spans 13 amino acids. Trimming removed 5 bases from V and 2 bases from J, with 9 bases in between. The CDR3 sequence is CASSNQEQETQYF. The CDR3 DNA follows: TGTGCCAGCAGCAATCAGGAGCAAGAGACCCAGTACTTC.

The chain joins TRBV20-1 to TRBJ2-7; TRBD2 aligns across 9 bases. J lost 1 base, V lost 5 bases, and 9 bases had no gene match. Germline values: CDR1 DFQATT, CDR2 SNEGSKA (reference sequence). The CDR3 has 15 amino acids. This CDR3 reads CSAQRGSGSSYEQYF. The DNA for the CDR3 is TGCAGTGCTCAACGGGGTAGCGGGAGTTCCTACGAGCAGTACTTC.

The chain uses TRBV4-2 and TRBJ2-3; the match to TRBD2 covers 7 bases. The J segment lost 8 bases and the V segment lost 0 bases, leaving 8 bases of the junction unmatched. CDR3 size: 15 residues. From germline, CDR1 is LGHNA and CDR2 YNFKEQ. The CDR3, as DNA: TGTGCCAGCAGCCAAGAAGGGAAAGAGCGGGGTACGCAGTATTTT. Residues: CASSQEGKERGTQYF.

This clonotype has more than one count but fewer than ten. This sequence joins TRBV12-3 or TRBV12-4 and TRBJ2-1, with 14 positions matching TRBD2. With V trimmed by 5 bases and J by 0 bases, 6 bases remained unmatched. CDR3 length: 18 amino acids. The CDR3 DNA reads TGTGCCAGCAGTCGGGGACTAGCGGGGGCCAGCTCCTACAATGAGCAGTTCTTC. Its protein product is CASSRGLAGASSYNEQFF.

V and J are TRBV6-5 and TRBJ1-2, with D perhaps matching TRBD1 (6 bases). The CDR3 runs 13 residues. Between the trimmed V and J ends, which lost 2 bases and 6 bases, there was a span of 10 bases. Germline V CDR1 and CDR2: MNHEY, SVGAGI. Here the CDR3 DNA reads TGTGCCAGCAGTTACAGGGGGGTGGATGGCTACACCTTC. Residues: CASSYRGVDGYTF.

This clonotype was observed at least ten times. CDR3 coding DNA: TGCGCCAGCCGTCTCTCAGGCGGCACCGGGGAGCTGTTTTTT. It translates to CASRLSGGTGELFF. This chain joins TRBV5-1 and TRBJ2-2; no clear D gene. Trimming shortened V by 7 bases and J by 4 bases, and 14 bases separated the two germline ends. Germline CDR1 and CDR2: SGHRS and YFSETQ. The CDR3 runs 14 residues.

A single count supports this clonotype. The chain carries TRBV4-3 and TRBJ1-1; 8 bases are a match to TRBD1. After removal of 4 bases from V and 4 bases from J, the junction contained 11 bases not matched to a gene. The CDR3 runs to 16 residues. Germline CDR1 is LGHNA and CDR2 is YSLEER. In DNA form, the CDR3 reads TGCGCCAGCAGCCCCGGACAGGGAAGTATGGGCACTGAAGCTTTCTTT. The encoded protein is CASSPGQGSMGTEAFF.

Here the CDR3 reads CASSQEWGSSTDTQYF. The CDR3, as DNA: TGTGCCAGCAGCCAAGAATGGGGCTCTAGTACAGATACGCAGTATTTT. The rearrangement links TRBV14 to TRBJ2-3, with D perhaps matching TRBD1 (5 bases). Germline assignment: CDR1 SGHDN and CDR2 FVKESK. V was pared by 0 bases and J by 3 bases, with 13 bases between. The CDR3 runs to 16 residues. The whole variable domain, filled in from reference TRBV14 and TRBJ2-3, reads EAGVTQFPSHSVIEKGQTVTLRCDPISGHDNLYWYRRVMGKEIKFLLHFVKESKQDESGMPNNRFLAERTGGTYSTLKVQPAELEDSGVYFCASSQEWGSSTDTQYFGPGTRLTVL.

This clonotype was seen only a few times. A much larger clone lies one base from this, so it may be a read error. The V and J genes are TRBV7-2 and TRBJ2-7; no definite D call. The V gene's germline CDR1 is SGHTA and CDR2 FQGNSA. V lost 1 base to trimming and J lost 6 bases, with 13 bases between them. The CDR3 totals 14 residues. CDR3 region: CASSLGGMLSEQYF. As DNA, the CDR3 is TGTGCCAGCAGCTTAGGCGGAATGTTATCCGAGCAGTACTTC.

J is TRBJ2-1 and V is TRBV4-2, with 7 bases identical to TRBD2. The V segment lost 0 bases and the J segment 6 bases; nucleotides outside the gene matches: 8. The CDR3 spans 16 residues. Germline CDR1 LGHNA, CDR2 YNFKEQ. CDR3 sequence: CASSQDWSGTGNEQFF. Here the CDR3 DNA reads TGTGCCAGCAGCCAAGATTGGAGCGGGACGGGCAATGAGCAGTTCTTC.

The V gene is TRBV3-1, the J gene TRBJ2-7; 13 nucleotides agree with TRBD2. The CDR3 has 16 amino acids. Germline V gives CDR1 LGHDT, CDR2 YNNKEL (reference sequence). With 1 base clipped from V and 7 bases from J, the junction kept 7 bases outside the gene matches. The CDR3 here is CASSQGGLAGYNEQYF. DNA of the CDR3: TGTGCCAGCAGCCAAGGGGGACTAGCGGGATACAATGAGCAGTACTTC.

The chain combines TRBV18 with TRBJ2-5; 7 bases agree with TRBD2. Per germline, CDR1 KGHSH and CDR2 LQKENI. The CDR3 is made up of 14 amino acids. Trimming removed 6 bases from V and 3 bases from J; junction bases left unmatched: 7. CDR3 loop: CASSLGGSEETQYF. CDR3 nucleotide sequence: TGTGCCAGCTCCCTGGGAGGGTCGGAAGAGACCCAGTACTTC.

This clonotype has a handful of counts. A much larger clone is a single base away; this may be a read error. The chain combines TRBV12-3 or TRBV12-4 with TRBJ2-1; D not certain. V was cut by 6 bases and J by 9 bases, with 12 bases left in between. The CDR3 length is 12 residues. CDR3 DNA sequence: TGTGCCAGCAGGTCCCGGGTGGGTGAGCAGTTCTTC. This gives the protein CASRSRVGEQFF.

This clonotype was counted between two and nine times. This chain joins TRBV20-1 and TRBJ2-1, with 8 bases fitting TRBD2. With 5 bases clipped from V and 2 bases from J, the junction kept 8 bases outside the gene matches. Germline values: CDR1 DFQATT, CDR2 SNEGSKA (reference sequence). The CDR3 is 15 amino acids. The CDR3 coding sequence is TGCAGTGCTCCTCGGGGGGGCAACGCCTACAATGAGCAGTTCTTC. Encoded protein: CSAPRGGNAYNEQFF.

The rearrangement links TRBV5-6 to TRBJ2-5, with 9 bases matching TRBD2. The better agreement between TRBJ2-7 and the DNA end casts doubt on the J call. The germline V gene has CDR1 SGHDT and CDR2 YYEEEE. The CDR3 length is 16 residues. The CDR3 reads CASSFSALAGSYEQYF. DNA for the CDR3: TGTGCCAGCAGCTTTTCGGCACTAGCGGGTTCCTACGAGCAGTACTTC.

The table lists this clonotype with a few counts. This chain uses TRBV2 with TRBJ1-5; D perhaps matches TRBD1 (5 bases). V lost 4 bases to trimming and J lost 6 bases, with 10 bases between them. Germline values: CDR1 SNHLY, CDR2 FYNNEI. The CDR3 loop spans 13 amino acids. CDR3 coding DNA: TGTGCCAGCAGTGGAAGGGGCGCTCAGCCCCAGCATTTT. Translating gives CASSGRGAQPQHF.

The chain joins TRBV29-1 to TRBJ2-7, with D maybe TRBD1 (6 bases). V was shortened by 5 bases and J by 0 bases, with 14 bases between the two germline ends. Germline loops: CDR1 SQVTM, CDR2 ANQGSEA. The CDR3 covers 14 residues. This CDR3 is CSVSGRDNSYEQYF. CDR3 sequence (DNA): TGCAGCGTTTCGGGCCGGGACAACTCCTACGAGCAGTACTTC.

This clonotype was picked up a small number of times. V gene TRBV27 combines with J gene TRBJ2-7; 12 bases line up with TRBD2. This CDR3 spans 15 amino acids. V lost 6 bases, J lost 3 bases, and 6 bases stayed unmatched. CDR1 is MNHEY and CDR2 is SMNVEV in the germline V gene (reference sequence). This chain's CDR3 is CASSNGLAGSYEQYF. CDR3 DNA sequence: TGTGCCAGCAGCAACGGACTAGCGGGGAGCTACGAGCAGTACTTC.